The clone carrying this TCR beta chain was seen a few times. Its antigen is not identified. These data are taken from a study of early T cells in non-severe SARS-CoV-2 infection. For the study at large: The authors sequenced bulk RNA from unsorted whole blood, leaving chains unpaired. General study findings and limits: Matching results from VDJdb favored anti-spike CD8 responses, leaving private and CD4 specificities undetected.

Each cDNA molecule carried a unique molecular identifier. One entry per CDR3 protein, called by TCRdb with MiXCR from the 5' RACE reads. The profile shows about 46,000 distinct CDR3 sequences, about 5.2% of them singletons. This CDR3 contains 16 residues. Germline V CDR1 and CDR2: SEHNR, FQNEAQ (reference sequence). The V end lost 5 bases, the J end lost 4 bases, and 18 bases lay between the germline ends. The J gene is TRBJ1-5, the V gene TRBV7-9; perhaps TRBD1 as D (6 bases). The source was whole blood, collected at baseline. The receptor was derived from an adult who was a healthcare worker with PCR-confirmed SARS-CoV-2 infection or an uninfected control (not recorded which). Written as DNA, the CDR3 is TGTGCCAGCAGCCCCGGGGTCGGGACATCTAATCAGCCCCAGCATTTT. This gives the protein CASSPGVGTSNQPQHF.